The following is a T cell receptor beta chain sequence with its context. This sample is drawn from a study of blood T cell repertoires in COVID-19. The method was immunoSEQ multiplex PCR; TCRdb's version includes in-frame clones alone and lacks a portion of them. Counted here are 95,000 to 110,000 clones, 80% to 90% occurring once; the ten biggest clones make up more than 4.5%. V trimming: 9 bases; J trimming: 0 bases; junction bases outside the gene matches: 8. CDR1 MNHEY and CDR2 SMNVEV come from the germline V gene (reference sequence). This CDR3 region has 15 residues. The chain recombines TRBV27 with TRBJ2-1; 7 bases are a match to TRBD1. This receptor was identified in a man in his forties with active or convalescent COVID-19. The sequenced sample was peripheral blood. The DNA of the CDR3 is TGTGCCAGTACGATCAGGGGGATCTCCTACAATGAGCAGTTCTTC. Residues: CASTIRGISYNEQFF.